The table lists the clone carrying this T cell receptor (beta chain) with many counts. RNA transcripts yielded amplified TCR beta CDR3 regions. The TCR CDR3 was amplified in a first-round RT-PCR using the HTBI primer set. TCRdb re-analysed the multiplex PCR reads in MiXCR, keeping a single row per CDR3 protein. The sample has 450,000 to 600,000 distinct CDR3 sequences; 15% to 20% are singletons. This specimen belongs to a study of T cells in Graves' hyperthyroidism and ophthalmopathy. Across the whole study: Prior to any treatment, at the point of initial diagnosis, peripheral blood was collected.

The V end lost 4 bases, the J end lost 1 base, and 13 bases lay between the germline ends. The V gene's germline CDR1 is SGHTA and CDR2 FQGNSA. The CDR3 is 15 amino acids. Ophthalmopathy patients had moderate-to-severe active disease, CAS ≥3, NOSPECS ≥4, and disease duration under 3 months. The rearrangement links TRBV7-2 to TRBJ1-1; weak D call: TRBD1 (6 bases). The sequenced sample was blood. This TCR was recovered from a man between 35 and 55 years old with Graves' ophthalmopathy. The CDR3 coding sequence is TGTGCCAGCAGCTCGAGGGGACATTCGAACACTGAAGCTTTCTTT. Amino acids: CASSSRGHSNTEAFF.